This TCR beta chain appears in the sequencing data of a study of vaccination effects on CD4 cells after COVID-19 (dated by TCRdb to the early 2020s). Regarding the study in general: In the ViraFEST assay, PBMC were stimulated with viral peptide pools, and TCR sequencing was then used to find antigen-specific CD4+ T cell clonotypes based on their expansion. The full study included some eleven COVID-19 convalescent patients and several SARS-CoV-2-naive healthy vaccine recipients. Participants received two doses of either the BNT162b2 or the mRNA-1273 mRNA SARS-CoV-2 vaccine. The Oncomine TCR Beta short-read assay on an Illumina iSeq 100 was used to sequence cultures from other donors in the study. Around 2.1 million PBMC per well were cultured with approximately 10 ug/ml peptides in IMDM containing roughly 5% human AB serum, about 10 IU/ml IL-2 and gentamicin. SARS-CoV-2 spike-specific CD4+ TCR repertoires from before and after mRNA vaccination were compared in COVID-19 convalescent patients and in infection-naive vaccine recipients. Overall study results and their limits: Among healthy vaccine recipients, nearly all vaccine-induced clones were SARS-CoV-2 mono-reactive, and just 1 of 255 was cross-reactive with common cold coronaviruses. Marked clonal contraction was observed in both infection-induced and vaccine-induced clones at late post-vaccination timepoints, consistent with waning T cell responses. Only a small number of convalescent patients were included, and no early post-infection timepoints were available, which limited the study.

After more than nine days of culture, CD4+ T cells were isolated with the EasySep CD4+ T cell isolation kit. None of the healthy vaccine recipients had a prior SARS-CoV-2 infection, which was confirmed by nucleocapsid antibody tests that came back negative both before and after vaccination. On days 3 and 7, half of the culture medium was replaced with fresh IL-2-containing medium. Unless noted otherwise, every peptide stimulation condition was cultured in triplicate wells. Using Ficoll-Paque Plus gradient centrifugation, PBMC were separated from whole blood and then either used fresh or cryopreserved at -140C. The QIAamp micro DNA kit was used to extract genomic DNA from the cultured CD4+ T cells. This clone was observed a single time. Its antigen is not yet known. No qualities accompany the bases; no much larger clone lies one base away. Libraries were prepared through the immunoSEQ multiplex PCR assay. TCR beta CDR3 sequencing was performed on DNA from the cultured, isolated CD4+ T cells. In the source study's methods: Non-productive TCR sequences were removed, reads were trimmed to the CDR3 region, and CDR3s of at least 7 amino acids were retained. The MANAFEST web app was used to pick out antigen-specific clonotypes by comparing their expansion in peptide wells with that in reference cultures. For clones to be considered positive, expansion at FDR<0.05 versus reference and all other wells, an odds ratio above 5, and a frequency above 0.1% in two replicate wells were required. A clonotype was called cross-reactive if it was significantly expanded both in SARS-CoV-2 spike wells and in at least one common cold coronavirus spike condition. Levenshtein distance calculated with the stringdist R package was used to assess CDR3 similarity, and unrooted trees were constructed with ape in R 3.6.1. Drawn from immuneACCESS, this table holds only the in-frame rearrangements with V and J called that TCRdb kept. Clones are partly lost; checked studies trace under half to an unresolved V gene and leave the rest unexplained. D and trimming come from the DNA, and the V and J calls and clone size come from that table. The sample table shows more than 30,000 clones, and over 80% are seen once. The ten largest clones represent approximately 3% of the sample.

V and J lose 7 bases and 0 bases, and a span of 18 bases separates them. The cysteine opens and the phenylalanine closes a CDR3 of 15 amino acids. Kept here is only the CDR3 DNA, which spans 45 bases and is read in frame from base 1. The germline V gene (reference sequence) gives CDR1 as GTSNPN and CDR2 as SVGIG. The material was CD4+ T cells from PBMCs cultured without peptide, obtained before COVID-19 vaccination. This TCR was sampled from a human donor who received a COVID-19 vaccine. Recombination linked TRBV30 to TRBJ1-1, with the D gene not clear enough to name. The CDR3 protein is CASTEGFALNTEAFF. The DNA reads as follows: TGTGCCTCCACCGAAGGATTCGCCCTGAACACTGAAGCTTTCTTT.